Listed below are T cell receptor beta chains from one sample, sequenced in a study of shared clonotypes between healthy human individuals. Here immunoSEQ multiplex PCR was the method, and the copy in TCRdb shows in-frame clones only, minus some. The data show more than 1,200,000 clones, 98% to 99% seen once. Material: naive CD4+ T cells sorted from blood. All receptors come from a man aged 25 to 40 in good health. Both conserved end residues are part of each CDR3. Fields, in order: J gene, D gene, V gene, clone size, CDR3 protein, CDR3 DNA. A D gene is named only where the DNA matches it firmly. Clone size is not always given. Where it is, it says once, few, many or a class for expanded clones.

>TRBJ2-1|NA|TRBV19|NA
CASSPGSLSSYNEQFF
TGTGCCAGTAGTCCAGGGTCCCTGAGCTCCTACAATGAGCAGTTCTTC
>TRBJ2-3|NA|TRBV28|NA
CASSLWLLESGTDTQYF
TGTGCCAGCAGTTTATGGCTATTGGAGTCGGGCACAGATACGCAGTATTTT
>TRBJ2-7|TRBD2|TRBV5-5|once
CASSPSGLLVSYEQYF
TGTGCCAGCAGCCCTAGCGGCTTACTTGTCTCCTACGAGCAGTACTTC
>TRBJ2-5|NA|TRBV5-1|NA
CASSSGKETQYF
TGCGCCAGCAGCTCCGGGAAAGAGACCCAGTACTTC
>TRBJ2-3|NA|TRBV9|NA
CASSVIPSGRDTQYF
TGTGCCAGCAGCGTAATTCCGTCGGGCAGAGATACGCAGTATTTT
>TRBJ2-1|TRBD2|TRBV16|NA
CASSLTSATSYNEQFF
TGTGCCAGCAGCCTGACTAGCGCAACCTCCTACAATGAGCAGTTCTTC
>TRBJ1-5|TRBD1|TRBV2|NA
CASSEFASQGAFSQPQHF
TGTGCCAGCAGTGAGTTCGCTTCCCAGGGGGCGTTTAGTCAGCCCCAGCATTTT
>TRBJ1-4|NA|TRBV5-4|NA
CASSLIGTGAEQLFF
TGTGCCAGCAGCTTGATCGGAACAGGCGCCGAACAACTGTTTTTT
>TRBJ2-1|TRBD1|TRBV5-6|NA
CASSLGRGPSYNEQFF
TGTGCCAGCAGCTTGGGAAGGGGGCCGTCCTACAATGAGCAGTTCTTC
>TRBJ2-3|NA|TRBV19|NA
CASSIPLEGNTDTQYF
TGTGCCAGTAGTATTCCCCTCGAGGGGAATACAGATACGCAGTATTTT
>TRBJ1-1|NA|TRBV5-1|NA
CASSRTGGGTEAFF
TGCGCCAGCAGCCGGACGGGGGGAGGGACTGAAGCTTTCTTT
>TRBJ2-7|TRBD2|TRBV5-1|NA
CASSLTGGLAGGEQYF
TGCGCCAGCAGCTTGACAGGAGGACTAGCGGGAGGGGAGCAGTACTTC
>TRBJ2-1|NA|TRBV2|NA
CASSGGRGEQFF
TGTGCCAGCAGTGGGGGTAGAGGTGAGCAGTTCTTC
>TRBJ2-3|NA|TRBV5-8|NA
CASSLGHTQYF
TGTGCCAGCAGCTTGGGACATACGCAGTATTTT
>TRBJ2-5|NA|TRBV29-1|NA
CSVGSRAETQYF
TGCAGCGTTGGTTCCAGGGCGGAGACCCAGTACTTC
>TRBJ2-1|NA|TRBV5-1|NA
CASSLMLRERAEQFF
TGCGCCAGCAGCTTGATGCTTCGGGAGCGGGCTGAGCAGTTCTTC
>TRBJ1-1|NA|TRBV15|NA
CATASGGSIKEAFF
TGTGCCACCGCGTCCGGGGGGAGTATAAAAGAAGCTTTCTTT
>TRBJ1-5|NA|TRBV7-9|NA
CASSPWGGQPQHF
TGTGCCAGCAGCCCTTGGGGGGGTCAGCCCCAGCATTTT
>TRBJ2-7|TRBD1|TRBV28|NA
CASSSGQVGPGEQYF
TGTGCCAGCAGTAGCGGACAGGTAGGGCCAGGCGAGCAGTACTTC
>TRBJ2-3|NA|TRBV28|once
CASSPDRYTDTQYF
TGTGCCAGCAGTCCCGACAGGTACACAGATACGCAGTATTTT
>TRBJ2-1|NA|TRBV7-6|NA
CASSLQGYSSYNEQFF
TGTGCCAGCAGCTTACAGGGATATAGCTCCTACAATGAGCAGTTCTTC
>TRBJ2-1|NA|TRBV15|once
CATRGRGSYNEQFF
TGTGCCACCCGCGGCAGAGGCTCCTACAATGAGCAGTTCTTC
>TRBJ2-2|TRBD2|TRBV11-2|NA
CASRGVAGANTGELFF
TGTGCCAGCAGAGGAGTAGCGGGGGCGAACACCGGGGAGCTGTTTTTT
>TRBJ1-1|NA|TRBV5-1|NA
CASSLGFGDMNTEAFF
TGCGCCAGCAGCTTGGGTTTTGGGGACATGAACACTGAAGCTTTCTTT
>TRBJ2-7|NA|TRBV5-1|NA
CASSLAGAGYEQYF
TGCGCCAGCAGCTTGGCCGGAGCCGGCTACGAGCAGTACTTC
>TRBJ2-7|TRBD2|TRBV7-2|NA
CASSLRLAGYEQYF
TGTGCCAGCAGCTTAAGACTAGCGGGCTACGAGCAGTACTTC
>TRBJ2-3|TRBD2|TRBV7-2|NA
CASSLAASGTKTDTQYF
TGTGCCAGCAGCTTAGCGGCTAGCGGGACGAAGACAGATACGCAGTATTTT
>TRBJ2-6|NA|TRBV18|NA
CASSPTDGANVLTF
TGTGCCAGCTCACCTACGGACGGGGCCAACGTCCTGACTTTC
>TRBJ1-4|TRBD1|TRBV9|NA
CASSAGVGQGNEKLFF
TGTGCCAGCAGCGCCGGGGTGGGACAGGGAAACGAAAAACTGTTTTTT
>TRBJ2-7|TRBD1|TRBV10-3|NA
CAIRAGTGVSYEQYF
TGTGCCATCAGAGCCGGGACAGGGGTTTCCTACGAGCAGTACTTC
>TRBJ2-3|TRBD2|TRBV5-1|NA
CASSLAPGGVSGRGADTQYF
TGCGCCAGCAGCTTGGCCCCCGGAGGGGTCAGCGGGAGAGGTGCAGATACGCAGTATTTT
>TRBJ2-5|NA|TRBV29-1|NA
CSVEWYRGRPEETQYF
TGCAGCGTTGAATGGTACCGCGGGCGACCTGAAGAGACCCAGTACTTC
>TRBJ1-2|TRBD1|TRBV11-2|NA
CASGGQGGYTF
TGTGCCAGCGGGGGACAGGGTGGCTACACCTTC
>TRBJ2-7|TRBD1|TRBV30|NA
CAWTTGGLPYEQYF
TGTGCCTGGACTACAGGGGGCCTTCCCTACGAGCAGTACTTC
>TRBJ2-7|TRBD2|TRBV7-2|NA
CASSLSLAGAREQYF
TGTGCCAGCAGCTTATCACTAGCGGGAGCTAGAGAGCAGTACTTC
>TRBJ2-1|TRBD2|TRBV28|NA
CASSTDVRTEGLAGVNEQFF
TGTGCCAGCAGTACCGACGTGAGGACAGAGGGACTAGCGGGAGTCAATGAGCAGTTCTTC
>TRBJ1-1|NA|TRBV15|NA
CATSRDRVAPRDF
TGTGCCACCAGCAGAGATCGCGTCGCCCCCCGAGACTTT
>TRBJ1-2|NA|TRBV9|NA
CASSVGGYGYTF
TGTGCCAGCAGCGTTGGGGGGTATGGCTACACCTTC
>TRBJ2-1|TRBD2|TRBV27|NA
CASSFGGRGYNEQFF
TGTGCCAGCAGTTTCGGCGGGAGGGGCTACAATGAGCAGTTCTTC
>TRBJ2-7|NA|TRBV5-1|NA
CASSPNLAEQYF
TGCGCCAGCAGCCCCAACCTCGCCGAGCAGTACTTC
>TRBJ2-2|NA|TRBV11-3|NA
CASSLEALASTGELFF
TGTGCCAGCAGCTTAGAGGCGCTAGCGTCCACCGGGGAGCTGTTTTTT
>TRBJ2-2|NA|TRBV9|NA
CASSSGTPLTGELFF
TGTGCCAGCAGCAGCGGGACACCTCTCACCGGGGAGCTGTTTTTT
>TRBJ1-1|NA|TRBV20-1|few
CSALGNTEAFF
TGCAGTGCTTTGGGGAACACTGAAGCTTTCTTT
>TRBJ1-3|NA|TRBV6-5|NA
CASTTIAGVGNTIYF
TGTGCCAGCACGACCATCGCGGGGGTTGGAAACACCATATATTTT
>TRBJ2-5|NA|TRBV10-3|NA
CASAQGRETQYF
TGTGCCTCCGCCCAGGGGAGGGAGACCCAGTACTTC
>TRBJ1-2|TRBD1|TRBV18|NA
CASSPKHRGSSGGYTF
TGTGCCAGCTCACCAAAGCACAGGGGGTCTAGCGGGGGCTACACCTTC
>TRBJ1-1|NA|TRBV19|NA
CASSIMGANTEAFF
TGTGCCAGTAGTATTATGGGGGCGAACACTGAAGCTTTCTTT
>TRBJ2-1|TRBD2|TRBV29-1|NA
CSVVFAGGPAYNEQFF
TGCAGCGTTGTATTCGCGGGAGGGCCGGCCTACAATGAGCAGTTCTTC
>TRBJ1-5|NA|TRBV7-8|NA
CASSPYQVPVQPQHF
TGTGCCAGCAGCCCCTATCAGGTTCCTGTTCAGCCCCAGCATTTT
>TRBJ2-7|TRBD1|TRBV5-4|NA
CASSPRTGFSYEQYF
TGTGCCAGCAGCCCGCGGACAGGCTTCTCCTACGAGCAGTACTTC
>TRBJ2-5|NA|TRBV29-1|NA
CSAGGRQETQYF
TGCAGCGCCGGAGGTCGCCAAGAGACCCAGTACTTC
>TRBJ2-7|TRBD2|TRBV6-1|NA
CASSEGGGSSYEQYF
TGTGCCAGCAGTGAAGGGGGCGGGAGCTCCTACGAGCAGTACTTC
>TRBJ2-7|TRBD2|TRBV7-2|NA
CASSPSGTTYEQYF
TGTGCCAGCAGCCCTAGCGGGACAACCTACGAGCAGTACTTC
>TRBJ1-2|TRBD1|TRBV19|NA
CASSILGQENYGYTF
TGTGCCAGTAGTATACTTGGACAGGAAAACTATGGCTACACCTTC
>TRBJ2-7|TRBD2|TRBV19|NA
CASSNRVLAGFYEQYF
TGTGCCAGTAGTAACCGGGTACTAGCGGGATTCTACGAGCAGTACTTC